Listed below are T cell receptor beta chains from one sample, sequenced in a study of CD8+ T cells in alopecia areata. Repertoires were generated with immunoSEQ multiplex PCR, while TCRdb's copy carries only in-frame clones and drops some. The sample consists of some 200,000 clones, about 60% of them appearing once. The sample in question was CD4+ T cells sorted from blood, obtained at week 0. Source of these receptors: a human donor with alopecia areata. CDR3s include the opening cysteine and the closing phenylalanine or tryptophan. D genes are given only for firm matches. Rows may omit the clone size; those that give it use once, few, many or a size class.

j_call: TRBJ2-3
d_call: TRBD2
clone_size: NA
v_call: TRBV4-1
cdr3_nt: TGCGCCAGCAGCCAACCAGCGGGGTTCACAGATACGCAGTATTTT
cdr3_aa: CASSQPAGFTDTQYF

j_call: TRBJ2-7
d_call: NA
clone_size: NA
v_call: TRBV5-1
cdr3_nt: TGCGCCAGCAGCTTGCGGACAGACTCCTACGAGCAGTACTTC
cdr3_aa: CASSLRTDSYEQYF

j_call: TRBJ2-5
d_call: NA
clone_size: NA
v_call: TRBV5-6
cdr3_nt: TGTGCCAGCAGCTGGACCGCAGGAGAGACCCAGTACTTC
cdr3_aa: CASSWTAGETQYF

j_call: TRBJ2-1
d_call: TRBD1
clone_size: NA
v_call: TRBV12-5
cdr3_nt: TGTGCTAGTGGTTACAACCCTCCTCTCCGGGACAGAGTATACAATGAGCAGTTCTTC
cdr3_aa: CASGYNPPLRDRVYNEQFF

j_call: TRBJ2-3
d_call: NA
clone_size: NA
v_call: TRBV5-1
cdr3_nt: TGCGCCAGCAGCTTGACGCCAGGGCAGTCAGATACGCAGTATTTT
cdr3_aa: CASSLTPGQSDTQYF

j_call: TRBJ2-2
d_call: TRBD1
clone_size: many
v_call: TRBV4-2
cdr3_nt: TGTGCCAGCAGCCAAGAGGCCGCCCAGGGGGCAGGGGAGCTGTTTTTT
cdr3_aa: CASSQEAAQGAGELFF

j_call: TRBJ2-4
d_call: NA
clone_size: few
v_call: TRBV4-2
cdr3_nt: TGTGCCAGCAGCCGGGACAATGCCAAAAACATTCAGTACTTC
cdr3_aa: CASSRDNAKNIQYF

j_call: TRBJ1-2
d_call: NA
clone_size: NA
v_call: TRBV5-1
cdr3_nt: TGCGCCAGCAGCTTGTTGTCCAGGGGCTATGGCTACACCTTC
cdr3_aa: CASSLLSRGYGYTF

j_call: TRBJ2-1
d_call: NA
clone_size: NA
v_call: TRBV4-2
cdr3_nt: TGTGCCAGCCGGGGGCTTGGGAATGAGCAGTTCTTC
cdr3_aa: CASRGLGNEQFF

j_call: TRBJ1-5
d_call: NA
clone_size: NA
v_call: TRBV15
cdr3_nt: TGTGCCACCAGCAGTTACTCTGGGCCCCAGCATTTT
cdr3_aa: CATSSYSGPQHF

j_call: TRBJ1-5
d_call: NA
clone_size: NA
v_call: TRBV6-6
cdr3_nt: TGTGCCAGCAGTTACTCCCGGGCAAGGGGCGATCAGCCCCAGCATTTT
cdr3_aa: CASSYSRARGDQPQHF

j_call: TRBJ2-1
d_call: NA
clone_size: NA
v_call: TRBV15
cdr3_nt: TGTGCCACCAGCAGAGGACAGGTTTACAATGAGCAGTTCTTC
cdr3_aa: CATSRGQVYNEQFF

j_call: TRBJ2-1
d_call: NA
clone_size: few
v_call: TRBV18
cdr3_nt: TGTGCCAGCTCACCAACGGGGGACTCCTACAATGAGCAGTTCTTC
cdr3_aa: CASSPTGDSYNEQFF

j_call: TRBJ2-1
d_call: NA
clone_size: NA
v_call: TRBV29-1
cdr3_nt: TGCAGCGTTGACAAAAAGTATGGAGGTAGTGGGGTACCGAACAATGAGCAGTTCTTC
cdr3_aa: CSVDKKYGGSGVPNNEQFF

j_call: TRBJ2-7
d_call: NA
clone_size: few
v_call: TRBV27
cdr3_nt: TGTGCCAGCAGTTCGGGGGAGCAGTACTTC
cdr3_aa: CASSSGEQYF

j_call: TRBJ1-2
d_call: NA
clone_size: NA
v_call: TRBV30
cdr3_nt: TGTGCCTGGAGTAGTTTGGCGGGGCCCTATGGCTACACCTTC
cdr3_aa: CAWSSLAGPYGYTF

j_call: TRBJ2-7
d_call: NA
clone_size: once
v_call: TRBV6-5
cdr3_nt: TGTGCCAGCAGTTCCCCAACTCGATGGTACTTC
cdr3_aa: CASSSPTRWYF

j_call: TRBJ2-6
d_call: NA
clone_size: NA
v_call: TRBV25-1
cdr3_nt: TGTGCCAGCAGTGAACGGCGCCAGGGAACCTCTGGGGCCAACGTCCTGACTTTC
cdr3_aa: CASSERRQGTSGANVLTF

j_call: TRBJ2-5
d_call: TRBD2
clone_size: NA
v_call: TRBV20-1
cdr3_nt: TGCAGTGCGGCGGGGGGTGAGACCCAGTACTTC
cdr3_aa: CSAAGGETQYF

j_call: TRBJ1-6
d_call: NA
clone_size: NA
v_call: TRBV15
cdr3_nt: TGTGCCACCAGCAGCCCGGACAGCCGTAATTCACCCCTCCACTTT
cdr3_aa: CATSSPDSRNSPLHF

j_call: TRBJ1-4
d_call: NA
clone_size: few
v_call: TRBV7-2
cdr3_nt: TGTGCCAGCAGCACAGAGGTGGGAAAACTGTTTTTT
cdr3_aa: CASSTEVGKLFF

j_call: TRBJ2-5
d_call: TRBD1
clone_size: NA
v_call: TRBV19
cdr3_nt: TGTGCCAGTAGTTTGGACAGGGCCCAAGAGACCCAGTACTTC
cdr3_aa: CASSLDRAQETQYF

j_call: TRBJ1-1
d_call: NA
clone_size: once
v_call: TRBV5-6
cdr3_nt: TGTGCCAGCAGCTTCACAGTCACCATGAACACTGAAGCTTTCTTT
cdr3_aa: CASSFTVTMNTEAFF

j_call: TRBJ2-7
d_call: TRBD2
clone_size: NA
v_call: TRBV4-1
cdr3_nt: TGCGCCAGCAGCCATACGGGACTAGCGGGGGCCTTCTCCTACGAGCAGTACTTC
cdr3_aa: CASSHTGLAGAFSYEQYF

j_call: TRBJ2-7
d_call: NA
clone_size: many
v_call: TRBV7-4
cdr3_nt: TGTGCCAGCAGCTTTAGGGGCCAGGGAGACTCTGAGCAGTACTTC
cdr3_aa: CASSFRGQGDSEQYF

j_call: TRBJ2-5
d_call: TRBD1
clone_size: NA
v_call: TRBV30
cdr3_nt: TGTGCCTGGGCGACAGGGGTTCCGGAGACCCAGTACTTC
cdr3_aa: CAWATGVPETQYF

j_call: TRBJ2-1
d_call: NA
clone_size: few
v_call: TRBV29-1
cdr3_nt: TGCAGCGTTTCATCAAGCTCCTACAATGAGCAGTTCTTC
cdr3_aa: CSVSSSSYNEQFF

j_call: TRBJ2-1
d_call: NA
clone_size: NA
v_call: TRBV29-1
cdr3_nt: TGCAGCGCCTGGGACAAGGCCCCTTACAATGAGCAGTTCTTC
cdr3_aa: CSAWDKAPYNEQFF

j_call: TRBJ2-2
d_call: NA
clone_size: NA
v_call: TRBV6-4
cdr3_nt: TGTGCCAGCAGTGACTCGCCCGGGGGCACCGGGGAGCTGTTTTTT
cdr3_aa: CASSDSPGGTGELFF

j_call: TRBJ2-6
d_call: NA
clone_size: once
v_call: TRBV9
cdr3_nt: TGTGCCAGCAGCCCCCGAGTGGGCGGGGCCAACGTCCTGACTTTC
cdr3_aa: CASSPRVGGANVLTF

j_call: TRBJ1-6
d_call: NA
clone_size: NA
v_call: TRBV29-1
cdr3_nt: TGCAGCGTTGCTCAGGAGTTAAATTCACCCCTCCACTTT
cdr3_aa: CSVAQELNSPLHF

j_call: TRBJ2-2
d_call: NA
clone_size: NA
v_call: TRBV7-2
cdr3_nt: TGTGCCAGCAGACCACCGCGGACGACGAACACCGGGGAGCTGTTTTTT
cdr3_aa: CASRPPRTTNTGELFF

j_call: TRBJ2-2
d_call: NA
clone_size: NA
v_call: TRBV5-1
cdr3_nt: TGCGCCAGCAGCGCAGGGTCGAACACCGGGAAGCTGTTTTTT
cdr3_aa: CASSAGSNTGKLFF

j_call: TRBJ2-5
d_call: NA
clone_size: NA
v_call: TRBV20-1
cdr3_nt: TGCAGTGCTAGAGTTAGGGAGACCCAGTACTTC
cdr3_aa: CSARVRETQYF

j_call: TRBJ1-2
d_call: NA
clone_size: few
v_call: TRBV5-6
cdr3_nt: TGTGCCAGCGCTATAAGAACCAGGGAACCTAACTATGGCTACACCTTC
cdr3_aa: CASAIRTREPNYGYTF

j_call: TRBJ2-7
d_call: NA
clone_size: NA
v_call: TRBV30
cdr3_nt: TGTGCCTGGAGCGTCGGCGGGACCTCCTACGAGCAGTACTTC
cdr3_aa: CAWSVGGTSYEQYF

j_call: TRBJ1-6
d_call: TRBD1
clone_size: NA
v_call: TRBV4-1
cdr3_nt: TGCGCCAGCAGCCAAGATGGACAGGAGAATTCACCCCTCCACTTT
cdr3_aa: CASSQDGQENSPLHF

j_call: TRBJ2-7
d_call: TRBD1
clone_size: NA
v_call: TRBV30
cdr3_nt: TGTGCCTGGAGTCCCCCCCCTCCAGGGGGCTACTTATACGAGCAGTACTTC
cdr3_aa: CAWSPPPPGGYLYEQYF

j_call: TRBJ2-4
d_call: TRBD2
clone_size: NA
v_call: TRBV4-2
cdr3_nt: TGTGCCAGCAGCCAAGAGTCCCTAGCGGGGGGGCCAACCTTACTAGCCAAAAACATTCAGTACTTC
cdr3_aa: CASSQESLAGGPTLLAKNIQYF

j_call: TRBJ2-1
d_call: NA
clone_size: NA
v_call: TRBV12-5
cdr3_nt: TGTGCTAGTGGTTTGGTTCCCCCTGGGGTGGCGGGGAGAAATGAGCAGTTCTTC
cdr3_aa: CASGLVPPGVAGRNEQFF

j_call: TRBJ1-4
d_call: NA
clone_size: few
v_call: TRBV18
cdr3_nt: TGTGCCAGCTCGCCAGACGATCAAAAACTGTTTTTT
cdr3_aa: CASSPDDQKLFF

j_call: TRBJ2-3
d_call: NA
clone_size: NA
v_call: TRBV9
cdr3_nt: TGTGCCAGCAGCGGCCCATGGCTCACAGATACGCAGTATTTT
cdr3_aa: CASSGPWLTDTQYF

j_call: TRBJ2-7
d_call: TRBD1
clone_size: NA
v_call: TRBV9
cdr3_nt: TGTGCCAGCAGCTTGGACAGGGACTACGAGCAGTACTTC
cdr3_aa: CASSLDRDYEQYF

j_call: TRBJ2-1
d_call: NA
clone_size: NA
v_call: TRBV5-1
cdr3_nt: TGCGCCAGCAGCTCCCGGACACACTACAATGAGCAGTTCTTC
cdr3_aa: CASSSRTHYNEQFF

j_call: TRBJ1-1
d_call: TRBD1
clone_size: once
v_call: TRBV7-9
cdr3_nt: TGTGCCAGCAGCCTAGGACAGGTTCTGAACACTGAAGCTTTCTTT
cdr3_aa: CASSLGQVLNTEAFF

j_call: TRBJ2-2
d_call: TRBD2
clone_size: NA
v_call: TRBV2
cdr3_nt: TGTGCCAGCAACGTACCCCTTGGGAGCGGGGCGAACACCGGGGAGCTGTTTTTT
cdr3_aa: CASNVPLGSGANTGELFF

j_call: TRBJ2-7
d_call: NA
clone_size: NA
v_call: TRBV29-1
cdr3_nt: TGCAGCGTTGGTGAAGGGGGGTCCTACGAGCAGTACTTC
cdr3_aa: CSVGEGGSYEQYF

j_call: TRBJ1-6
d_call: NA
clone_size: NA
v_call: TRBV7-9
cdr3_nt: TGTGCCAGCAGCTTAATGGGGGGCTCTGATAATTCACCCCTCCACTTT
cdr3_aa: CASSLMGGSDNSPLHF

j_call: TRBJ2-5
d_call: NA
clone_size: NA
v_call: TRBV15
cdr3_nt: TGTGCCACCAGCAGAGGGGTCTCCAAGGAGACCCAGTACTTC
cdr3_aa: CATSRGVSKETQYF

j_call: TRBJ2-3
d_call: NA
clone_size: NA
v_call: TRBV18
cdr3_nt: TGTGCCAGCTCACCGTCTTCTAGCACAGATACGCAGTATTTT
cdr3_aa: CASSPSSSTDTQYF

j_call: TRBJ1-6
d_call: NA
clone_size: NA
v_call: TRBV5-1
cdr3_nt: TGCGCCAGCAGCTTGAGAAGAAATTCACCCCTCCACTTT
cdr3_aa: CASSLRRNSPLHF